The clone carrying this T cell receptor beta chain showed up just once. The protocol was immunoSEQ multiplex PCR, while the TCRdb copy is restricted to in-frame clones and leaves out a portion. This sample carries around 140,000 clones, over 75% of them seen once, and the ten largest clones take about 10%. This record comes from a study of blood T cell repertoires in COVID-19. About the study: COVID-19 samples from acute and convalescent phases originated in the United States, Italy and Spain. From T cells, B-cell-depleted T cells, or PBMCs came the material, which was cDNA or gDNA.

The sample comprised peripheral blood. The source is a man in his 60s with active or convalescent COVID-19.

The CDR3 coding sequence is TGTGCCAGCAGCACTGGGACAAACTACGAGCAGTACTTC. This gives the protein CASSTGTNYEQYF. The chain employs TRBV12-3 or TRBV12-4 and TRBJ2-7; weak D call: TRBD1 (6 bases). V was clipped by 6 bases and J by 3 bases, with 12 bases between them. CDR3 size: 13 residues.